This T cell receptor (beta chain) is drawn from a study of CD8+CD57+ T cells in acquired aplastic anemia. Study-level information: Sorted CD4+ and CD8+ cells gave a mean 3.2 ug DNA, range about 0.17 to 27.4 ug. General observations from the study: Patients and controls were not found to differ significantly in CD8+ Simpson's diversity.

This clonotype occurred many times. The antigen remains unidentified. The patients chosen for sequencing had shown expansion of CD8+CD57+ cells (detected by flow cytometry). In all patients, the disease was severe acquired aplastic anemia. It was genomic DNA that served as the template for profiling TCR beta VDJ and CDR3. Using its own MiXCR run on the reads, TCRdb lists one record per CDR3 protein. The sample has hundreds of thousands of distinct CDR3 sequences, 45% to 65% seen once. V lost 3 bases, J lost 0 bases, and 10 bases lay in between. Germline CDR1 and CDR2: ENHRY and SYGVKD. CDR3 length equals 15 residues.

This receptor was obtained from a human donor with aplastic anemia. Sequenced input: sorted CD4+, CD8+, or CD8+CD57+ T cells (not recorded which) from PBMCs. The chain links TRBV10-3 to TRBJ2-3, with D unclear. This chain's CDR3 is CAISEGQPSTDTQYF. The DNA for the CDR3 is TGTGCCATCAGTGAAGGGCAACCTAGCACAGATACGCAGTATTTT.